These 26 T cell receptor beta chains originate from one sample sequenced in a study of persistence of HIV-infected CD4 T cells. No antigens are known for them. Cells were stimulated nonspecifically with anti-CD3/anti-CD28 magnetic beads. Responding CD4+ T cells were sorted by upregulation of both CD40 ligand and CD69. The libraries were made with immunoSEQ version 4 in survey mode. Sequenced by immunoSEQ multiplex PCR; TCRdb stores in-frame clones only, minus some. Of tens of thousands of clones detected, 88% appear once; the ten largest clones hold roughly 0.45%. Source: CD4+ T cells sorted from PBMCs after roughly 17-hour stimulation, taken from a patient who received antiretroviral therapy. Receptor source: an adult woman with HIV who was CMV-seropositive.

This chain connects TRBV12-3 or TRBV12-4 to TRBJ1-6; D is undetermined. This CDR3 is 13 amino acids long. With 10 bases removed from V and 3 bases from J, the gap between germline ends came to 10 bases. DNA for the CDR3: TGTGCCACCACGAGGGACTATAATTCACCCCTCCACTTT. It translates to CATTRDYNSPLHF.

The V gene is TRBV29-1, the J gene TRBJ1-2; D unresolved. CDR1 and CDR2 (germline): SQVTM, ANQGSEA. The CDR3 is 14 amino acids. Trimming shortened V by 6 bases and J by 0 bases, and 14 bases separated the two germline ends. The CDR3 here is CSVEDGRANYGYTF. CDR3 sequence (DNA): TGCAGCGTCGAGGACGGGCGAGCTAACTATGGCTACACCTTC.

The gene calls are TRBV6-5 and TRBJ2-3; 7 bases map to TRBD2. CDR1 is MNHEY and CDR2 is SVGAGI in the germline V gene. There are 15 residues in the CDR3. V lost 7 bases to trimming and J lost 1 base; unmatched junction nucleotides: 8. CDR3 sequence reads: CASKIQRGRTDTQYF. The CDR3 DNA sequence: TGTGCCAGCAAGATTCAGCGGGGACGCACAGATACGCAGTATTTT.

This clone was counted a single time. This rearrangement joins TRBV27 to TRBJ2-3; 9 bases agree with TRBD2. V lost 3 bases and J lost 5; bases outside the gene matches: 3. The length of the CDR3 is 14 residues. Germline CDR1 is MNHEY and CDR2 is SMNVEV (reference sequence). CDR3 nucleotide sequence: TGTGCCAGCAGTTTGCGGGGGGGCGGAGATACGCAGTATTTT. As protein: CASSLRGGGDTQYF.

V is TRBV2 and J is TRBJ1-5, with D hard to call. The V gene lost 5 bases and the J gene lost 0 bases, with 8 bases spanning the gap. CDR1 is SNHLY and CDR2 is FYNNEI in the germline V gene. The CDR3 runs to 14 residues. As DNA, the CDR3 is TGTGCCAGCAGTCGGCCTTATAGCAATCAGCCCCAGCATTTT. Its translation is CASSRPYSNQPQHF.

The gene calls are TRBV19 and TRBJ2-5, with 7 bases that match TRBD2. V lost 2 bases to trimming and J lost 7 bases; unmatched junction nucleotides: 10. The CDR3 runs 15 residues. Germline V gene data show CDR1 as LNHDA and CDR2 as SQIVND (reference sequence). CDR3 DNA sequence: TGTGCCAGTAGTATACGGGGAGGGGCGGAGGTGACCCAGTACTTC. Translating it yields CASSIRGGAEVTQYF.

The J gene is TRBJ2-3, the V gene TRBV7-3, with D perhaps TRBD1 (5 bases). The CDR3 has 16 residues. V shed 0 bases and J shed 1 base, with 11 bases lying between them. Germline V gene sequence: CDR1 SGHTA, CDR2 FQGTGA. The CDR3 DNA reads as TGTGCCAGCAGCTTAACCCAGGGCGAGGGCACAGATACGCAGTATTTT. This gives the protein CASSLTQGEGTDTQYF.

The rearrangement uses TRBV7-3 and TRBJ2-2; 10 nucleotides match TRBD2. This CDR3 is 17 amino acids long. Unmatched junction bases numbered 10, after V lost 5 bases and J lost 4 bases. Germline V gene sequence: CDR1 SGHTA, CDR2 FQGTGA. CDR3 bases: TGTGCCAGCAGCCCTCCCATGAGCGGGGGGGCCACCGGGGAGCTGTTTTTT. This sequence encodes CASSPPMSGGATGELFF.

The chain recombines TRBV10-2 with TRBJ1-2; TRBD1 matches 7 bases. CDR1 and CDR2 (germline): WSHSY, SAAADI. With 7 bases clipped from V and 8 bases from J, the junction kept 7 bases outside the gene matches. The CDR3 is 12 amino acids. The CDR3 protein is CASTRQGHGYTF. The CDR3 nucleotides read TGCGCCAGCACTAGACAGGGCCACGGCTACACCTTC.

The V gene is TRBV4-1, the J gene TRBJ2-5; a weak D match, TRBD1 (6 bases). The V and J ends lost 4 bases and 5 bases respectively, with 11 bases between them. The length of the CDR3 is 13 residues. Germline values: CDR1 MGHRA, CDR2 YSYEKL. The CDR3 nucleotides read TGCGCCAGCAGCCTCCTGAGGGGGGAGACCCAGTACTTC. Translation: CASSLLRGETQYF.

This clone appeared a single time. This chain connects TRBV11-3 to TRBJ2-7, with 13 bases aligning to TRBD2. J lost 3 bases, V lost 5 bases, and 4 bases had no gene match. The CDR3 covers 15 residues. Germline V CDR1 and CDR2: SGHNT, YENEEA. The CDR3 protein is CASSRTSGGVYEQYF. DNA for the CDR3: TGTGCCAGCAGCAGGACTAGCGGGGGTGTCTACGAGCAGTACTTC.

This clone has more than one count but fewer than ten. J is TRBJ1-2 and V is TRBV5-1; possible D gene TRBD1, 5 bases. Looked up from germline, CDR1 is SGHRS and CDR2 is YFSETQ. The V end was cut by 0 bases, the J end by 10 bases, with 19 bases between. The CDR3 extends over 15 amino acids. CDR3 bases: TGCGCCAGCAGCTTGGTGGCAGGGAAAGGGATGGACTACACCTTC. This gives the protein CASSLVAGKGMDYTF.

The genes are TRBV2 and TRBJ2-5, with 9 bases identical to TRBD1. Germline V gene lookup returns CDR1 SNHLY and CDR2 FYNNEI. V lost 8 bases and J lost 5; bases outside the gene matches: 6. This CDR3 has 13 amino acids. The CDR3 sequence: CASGWTGDETQYF. For the CDR3, the DNA is TGTGCCAGCGGTTGGACAGGGGACGAGACCCAGTACTTC.

The genes are TRBV6-5 and TRBJ1-4; possible D gene TRBD1, 5 bases. V was cut by 8 bases and J by 5 bases, with 12 bases left in between. The CDR3 totals 13 residues. CDR1 MNHEY and CDR2 SVGAGI come from the germline V gene. Written as DNA, the CDR3 is TGTGCCAGCCGCAGGGCGGGAAATGAAAAACTGTTTTTT. This gives the protein CASRRAGNEKLFF.

The genes are TRBV10-1 and TRBJ1-1; D is perhaps TRBD1 (5 bases). CDR3 length: 14 residues. The V gene lost 0 bases and the J gene lost 4 bases, with 9 bases spanning the gap. Germline lookup yields CDR1 WNHNN and CDR2 SYGVQD (reference sequence). The CDR3 here is CASSESGGVTEAFF. The CDR3 DNA reads as TGCGCCAGCAGTGAGTCGGGGGGGGTCACTGAAGCTTTCTTT.

The genes are TRBV5-5 and TRBJ2-1, with D possibly called TRBD1 or TRBD2 (5 bases each). The CDR3 contains 14 residues. V lost 2 bases to trimming and J lost 6 bases, with 12 bases between them. CDR1 is SGHKS and CDR2 is YYEKEE in the germline V gene (reference sequence). The CDR3 sequence is CASSFLAGSNEQFF. CDR3 sequence (DNA): TGTGCCAGCAGCTTTTTGGCAGGGAGCAATGAGCAGTTCTTC. The entire variable domain, with the rest obtained from reference TRBV5-5 and TRBJ2-1, is as follows: DAGVTQSPTHLIKTRGQQVTLRCSPISGHKSVSWYQQVLGQGPQFIFQYYEKEERGRGNFPDRFSARQFPNYSSELNVNALLLGDSALYLCASSFLAGSNEQFFGPGTRLTVL.

The J gene is TRBJ2-1, the V gene TRBV19, with TRBD2 matching over 11 bases. CDR3 length: 15 amino acids. Trimming took 5 bases from V and 9 from J; bases not matched to a gene: 9. Germline CDR1 LNHDA, CDR2 SQIVND (reference sequence). The DNA of the CDR3 is TGTGCCAGTAGTCGGCTAGCGGGGGGCCGGGGTGAGCAGTTCTTC. Encoded protein: CASSRLAGGRGEQFF.

The rearrangement joins TRBV19 to TRBJ1-1; D gene ambiguous. The germline CDR1 and CDR2 sequences are LNHDA and SQIVND (reference sequence). This CDR3 contains 12 residues. V was shortened by 7 bases and J by 6 bases, with 12 bases between the two germline ends. CDR3 sequence (DNA): TGTGCCAGTACCTCCGGACGGGCTGAAGCTTTCTTT. It encodes CASTSGRAEAFF.

This chain uses TRBV10-3 with TRBJ1-4; D unclear. Trimming removed 1 base at V and 7 bases at J, with 4 bases between. Per the germline V gene, CDR1 is ENHRY and CDR2 is SYGVKD. The CDR3 runs to 12 residues. Here the CDR3 reads CAISEFGEKLFF. The DNA for the CDR3 is TGTGCCATCAGTGAGTTTGGTGAAAAACTGTTTTTT.

The rearrangement uses TRBV5-1 and TRBJ2-3; a possible D gene is TRBD2 (6 bases). CDR1 SGHRS and CDR2 YFSETQ come from the germline V gene. Trimming removed 1 base from V and 4 bases from J, with 10 bases in between. The CDR3 is 14 residues long. Here the CDR3 DNA reads TGCGCCAGCAGCTTGATGGTAGCGGCAGATACGCAGTATTTT. This translates into CASSLMVAADTQYF.

The rearrangement joins TRBV6-1 to TRBJ2-3; 10 positions agree with TRBD2. The CDR3 sequence is 18 residues long. Per the germline V gene, CDR1 is MNHNS and CDR2 is SASEGT. V shed 2 bases, J shed 3 bases, and the junction held 11 bases outside the gene matches. For the CDR3, the DNA is TGTGCCAGCAGTGAATTGGGAGTAGCGGGGGGTGCTACAGATACGCAGTATTTT. Its protein is CASSELGVAGGATDTQYF.

This clone was recorded only once. The V and J genes are TRBV6-5 and TRBJ1-2; D is unclear. CDR3 length equals 13 residues. The germline gives CDR1 MNHEY, CDR2 SVGAGI. Between the trimmed V and J ends, which lost 6 bases and 8 bases, there was a span of 16 bases. DNA for the CDR3: TGTGCCAGCAGAACCGGCTCCTCGAGCGGCTACACCTTC. Encoded protein: CASRTGSSSGYTF.

This rearrangement joins TRBV29-1 to TRBJ1-2; 8 nucleotides match TRBD1. The CDR3 is made up of 13 amino acids. CDR1 and CDR2 from the germline V gene are SQVTM and ANQGSEA. V was clipped by 5 bases and J by 2 bases; unmatched bases: 4. The CDR3 coding sequence is TGCAGCGTTTCCGGACAGGGAAACTATGGCTACACCTTC. Translation: CSVSGQGNYGYTF.

With regard to this clone: A junction boundary mismatches the germline segment, possibly from a read error. The chain's CDR3 is CASSLGELNEQFF. The CDR3 nucleotides are TGTGCTAGCAGCTTAGGCGAGTTGAATGAGCAGTTCTTC. This chain joins TRBV7-7 and TRBJ2-1; D not certain. The CDR3 is 13 amino acids. Germline V gives CDR1 SSHAT, CDR2 FNYEAQ (reference sequence).

The rearrangement links TRBV7-9 to TRBJ2-7; 11 positions agree with TRBD1. Looked up from germline, CDR1 is SEHNR and CDR2 is FQNEAQ (reference sequence). The CDR3 covers 16 residues. J lost 6 bases, V lost 3 bases, and 10 bases had no gene match. CDR3 coding DNA: TGTGCCAGCAGCTTCCGAGTTGGGACAGGGGGTTTCGAGCAGTACTTC. This gives the protein CASSFRVGTGGFEQYF.

The chain couples TRBV19 to TRBJ1-5, with 11 bases aligning to TRBD1. CDR1 is LNHDA and CDR2 is SQIVND in the germline V gene (reference sequence). The junction had 9 bases not matched to a gene; V was cut back by 7 bases and J by 7 bases. This CDR3 is 15 amino acids long. CDR3 sequence reads: CASTLGQGAGQPQHF. The DNA for the CDR3 is TGTGCCAGTACCCTTGGACAGGGGGCAGGACAGCCCCAGCATTTT.